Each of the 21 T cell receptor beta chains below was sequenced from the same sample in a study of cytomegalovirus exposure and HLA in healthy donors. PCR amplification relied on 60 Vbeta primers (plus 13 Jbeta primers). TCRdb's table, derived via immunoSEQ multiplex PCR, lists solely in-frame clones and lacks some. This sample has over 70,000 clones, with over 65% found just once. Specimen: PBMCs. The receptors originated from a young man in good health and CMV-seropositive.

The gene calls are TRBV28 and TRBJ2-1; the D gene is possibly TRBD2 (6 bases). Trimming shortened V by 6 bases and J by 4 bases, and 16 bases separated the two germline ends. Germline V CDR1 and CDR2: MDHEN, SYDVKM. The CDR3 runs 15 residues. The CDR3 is CASSPAGKQYNEQFF. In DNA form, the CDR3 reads TGTGCCAGCAGCCCGGCGGGAAAACAGTACAATGAGCAGTTCTTC.

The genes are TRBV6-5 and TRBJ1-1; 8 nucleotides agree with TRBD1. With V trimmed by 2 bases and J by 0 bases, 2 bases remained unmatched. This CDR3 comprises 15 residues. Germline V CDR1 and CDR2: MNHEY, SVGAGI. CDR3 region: CASSYRTGMNTEAFF. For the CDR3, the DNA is TGTGCCAGCAGTTACAGGACAGGGATGAACACTGAAGCTTTCTTT.

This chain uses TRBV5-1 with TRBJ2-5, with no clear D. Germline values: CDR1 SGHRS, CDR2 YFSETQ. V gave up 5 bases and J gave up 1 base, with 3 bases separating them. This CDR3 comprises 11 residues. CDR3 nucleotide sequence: TGCGCCAGCAGTATCCAAGAGACCCAGTACTTC. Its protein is CASSIQETQYF. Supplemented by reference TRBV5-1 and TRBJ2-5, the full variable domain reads KAGVTQTPRYLIKTRGQQVTLSCSPISGHRSVSWYQQTPGQGLQFLFEYFSETQRNKGNFPGRFSGRQFSNSRSEMNVSTLELGDSALYLCASSIQETQYFGPGTRLLVL.

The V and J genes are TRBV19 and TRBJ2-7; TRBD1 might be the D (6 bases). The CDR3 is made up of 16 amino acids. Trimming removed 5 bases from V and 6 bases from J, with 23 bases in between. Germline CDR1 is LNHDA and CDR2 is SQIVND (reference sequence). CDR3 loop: CASSGRRDIQLGEQYF. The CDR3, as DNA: TGTGCCAGTAGTGGGCGACGGGACATTCAACTCGGCGAGCAGTACTTC.

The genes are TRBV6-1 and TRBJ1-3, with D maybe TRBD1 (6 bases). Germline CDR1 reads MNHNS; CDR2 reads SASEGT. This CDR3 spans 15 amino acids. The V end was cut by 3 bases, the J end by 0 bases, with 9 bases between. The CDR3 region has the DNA TGTGCCAGCAGTGATAGGGGGAGCTCTGGAAACACCATATATTTT. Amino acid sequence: CASSDRGSSGNTIYF.

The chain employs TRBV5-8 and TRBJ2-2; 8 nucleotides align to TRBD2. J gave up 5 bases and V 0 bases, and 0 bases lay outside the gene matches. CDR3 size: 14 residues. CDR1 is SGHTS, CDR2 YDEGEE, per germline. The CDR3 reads CASSLGLATGELFF. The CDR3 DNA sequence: TGTGCCAGCAGCTTGGGACTAGCGACCGGGGAGCTGTTTTTT.

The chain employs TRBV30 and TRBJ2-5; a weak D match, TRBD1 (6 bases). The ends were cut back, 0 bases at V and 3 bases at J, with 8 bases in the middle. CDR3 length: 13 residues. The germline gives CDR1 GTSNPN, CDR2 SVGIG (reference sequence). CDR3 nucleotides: TGTGCCTGGAGTGTATACAGGGAAGAGACCCAGTACTTC. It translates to CAWSVYREETQYF.

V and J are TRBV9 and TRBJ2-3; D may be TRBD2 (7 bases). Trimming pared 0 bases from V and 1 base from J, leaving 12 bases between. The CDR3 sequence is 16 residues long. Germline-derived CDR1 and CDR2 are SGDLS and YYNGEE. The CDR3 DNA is TGTGCCAGCAGCGTAGGAGGGGGGGGACGCACAGATACGCAGTATTTT. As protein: CASSVGGGGRTDTQYF.

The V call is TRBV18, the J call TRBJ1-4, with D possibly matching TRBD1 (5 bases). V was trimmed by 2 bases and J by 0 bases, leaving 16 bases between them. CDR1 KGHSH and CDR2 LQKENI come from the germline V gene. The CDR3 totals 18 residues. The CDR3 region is CASSPWGLGFATNEKLFF. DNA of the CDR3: TGTGCCAGCTCACCATGGGGCTTAGGGTTCGCAACTAATGAAAAACTGTTTTTT.

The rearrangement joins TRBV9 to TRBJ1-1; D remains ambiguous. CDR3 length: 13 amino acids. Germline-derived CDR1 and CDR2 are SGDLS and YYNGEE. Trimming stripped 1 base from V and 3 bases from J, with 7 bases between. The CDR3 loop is CASSVRRDTEAFF. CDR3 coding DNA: TGTGCCAGCAGCGTACGGAGGGACACTGAAGCTTTCTTT.

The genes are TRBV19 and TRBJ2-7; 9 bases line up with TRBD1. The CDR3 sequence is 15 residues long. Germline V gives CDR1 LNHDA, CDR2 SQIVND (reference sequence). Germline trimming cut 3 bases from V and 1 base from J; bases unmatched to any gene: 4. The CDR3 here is CASSMGTGPSYEQYF. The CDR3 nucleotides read TGTGCCAGTAGTATGGGGACAGGGCCATCCTACGAGCAGTACTTC.

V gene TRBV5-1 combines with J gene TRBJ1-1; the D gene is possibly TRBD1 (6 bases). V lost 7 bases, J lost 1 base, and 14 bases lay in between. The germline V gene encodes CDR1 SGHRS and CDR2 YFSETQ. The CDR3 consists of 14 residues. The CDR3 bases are TGCGCCAGCGCCCCCGACAGGCAGAACACTGAAGCTTTCTTT. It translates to CASAPDRQNTEAFF.

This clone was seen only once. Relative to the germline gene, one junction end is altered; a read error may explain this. Here the CDR3 reads CASSEDSGLGNQPQHF. CDR3 in DNA: TGTGCCAGCAGCGAAGATAGCGGCCTAGGGAATCAGCCCCAGCATTTT. The V and J genes are TRBV4-2 and TRBJ1-5; no definite D call. This CDR3 is built from 16 residues. Germline V gene lookup returns CDR1 LGHNA and CDR2 YNFKEQ.

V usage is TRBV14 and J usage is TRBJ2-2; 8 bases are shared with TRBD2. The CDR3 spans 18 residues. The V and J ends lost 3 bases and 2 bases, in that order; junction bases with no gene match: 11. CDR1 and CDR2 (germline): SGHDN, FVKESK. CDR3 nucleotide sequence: TGTGCCAGCAGCCATATGAGATATAGCGGGGTTAACACCGGGGAGCTGTTTTTT. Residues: CASSHMRYSGVNTGELFF.

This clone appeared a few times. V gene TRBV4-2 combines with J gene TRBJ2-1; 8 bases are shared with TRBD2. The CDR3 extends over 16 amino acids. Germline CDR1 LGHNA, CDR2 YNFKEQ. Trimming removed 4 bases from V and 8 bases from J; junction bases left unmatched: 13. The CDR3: CASSLTWTSLGDEQFF. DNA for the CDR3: TGTGCCAGCAGCCTCACCTGGACTAGCCTTGGCGATGAGCAGTTCTTC.

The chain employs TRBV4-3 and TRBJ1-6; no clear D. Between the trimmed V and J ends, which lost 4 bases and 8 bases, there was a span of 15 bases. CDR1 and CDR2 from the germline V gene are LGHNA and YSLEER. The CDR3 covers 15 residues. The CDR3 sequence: CASSPGRARYSPLHF. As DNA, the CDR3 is TGCGCCAGCAGCCCTGGCCGTGCCCGATATTCACCCCTCCACTTT.

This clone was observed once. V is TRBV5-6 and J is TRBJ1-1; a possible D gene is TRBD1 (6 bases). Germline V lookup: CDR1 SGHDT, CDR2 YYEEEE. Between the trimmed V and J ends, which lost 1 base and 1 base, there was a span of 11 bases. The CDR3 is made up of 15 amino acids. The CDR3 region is CASSLYTGQNTEAFF. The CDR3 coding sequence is TGTGCCAGCAGCTTGTATACAGGGCAGAACACTGAAGCTTTCTTT.

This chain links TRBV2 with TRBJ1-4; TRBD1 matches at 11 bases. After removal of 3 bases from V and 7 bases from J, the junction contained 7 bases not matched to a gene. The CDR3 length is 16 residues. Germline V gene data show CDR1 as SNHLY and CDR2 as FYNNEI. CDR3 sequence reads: CASSDLTGTGGEKLFF. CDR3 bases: TGTGCCAGCAGTGATCTTACCGGGACAGGGGGTGAAAAACTGTTTTTT.

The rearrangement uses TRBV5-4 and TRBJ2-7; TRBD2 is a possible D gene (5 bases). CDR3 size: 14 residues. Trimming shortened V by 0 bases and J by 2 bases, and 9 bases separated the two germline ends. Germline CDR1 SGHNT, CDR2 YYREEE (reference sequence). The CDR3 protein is CASSLGAGTYEQYF. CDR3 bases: TGTGCCAGCAGCTTGGGGGCGGGTACCTACGAGCAGTACTTC.

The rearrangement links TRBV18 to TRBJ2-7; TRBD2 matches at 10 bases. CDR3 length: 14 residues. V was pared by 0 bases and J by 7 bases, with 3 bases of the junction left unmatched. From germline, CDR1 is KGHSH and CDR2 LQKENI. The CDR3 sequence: CASSPPGLAREQYF. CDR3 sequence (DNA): TGTGCCAGCTCACCACCGGGACTAGCGAGGGAGCAGTACTTC.

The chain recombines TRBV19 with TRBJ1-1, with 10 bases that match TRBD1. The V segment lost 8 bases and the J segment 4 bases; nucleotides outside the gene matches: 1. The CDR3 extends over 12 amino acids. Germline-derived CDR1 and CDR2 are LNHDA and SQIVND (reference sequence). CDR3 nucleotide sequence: TGTGCCAGTCGGGACAGGGGCACTGAAGCTTTCTTT. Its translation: CASRDRGTEAFF.